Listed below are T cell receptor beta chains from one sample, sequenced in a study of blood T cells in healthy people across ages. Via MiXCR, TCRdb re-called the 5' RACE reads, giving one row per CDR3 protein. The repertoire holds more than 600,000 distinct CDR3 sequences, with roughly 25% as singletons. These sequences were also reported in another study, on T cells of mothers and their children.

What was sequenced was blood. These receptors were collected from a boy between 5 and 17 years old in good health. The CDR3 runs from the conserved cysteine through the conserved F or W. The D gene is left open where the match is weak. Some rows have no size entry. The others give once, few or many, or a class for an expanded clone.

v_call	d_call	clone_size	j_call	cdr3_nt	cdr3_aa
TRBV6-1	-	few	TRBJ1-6	TGTGCCAGCAGGTACGGGGTCGGTTCACCCCTCCACTTT	CASRYGVGSPLHF
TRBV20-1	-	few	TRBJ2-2	TGCAGTGCTAGAAAAGGTGGTTGGACCGGGGAGCTGTTTTTT	CSARKGGWTGELFF
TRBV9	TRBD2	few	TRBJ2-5	TGTGCCAGCAGCGTGGGTCCGGGGGGAGGCCAAGAGACCCAGTACTTC	CASSVGPGGGQETQYF
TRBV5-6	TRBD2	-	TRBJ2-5	TGTGCCAGCAGCCTCTATCCCACTAGCGGCCAAGAGACCCAGTACTTC	CASSLYPTSGQETQYF
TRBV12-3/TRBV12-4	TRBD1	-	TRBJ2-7	TGTGCCAGCAGCCAGGACAGGGACAACGAGCAGTACTTC	CASSQDRDNEQYF
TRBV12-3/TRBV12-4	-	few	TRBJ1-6	TGTGCCAGCATTAAGGCAGGGGCTTCACCCCTCCACTTT	CASIKAGASPLHF
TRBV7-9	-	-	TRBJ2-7	TGTGCCAGCAGCTCCCCGGCAGGGGAAGAGCAGTACTTC	CASSSPAGEEQYF
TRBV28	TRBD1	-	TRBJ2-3	TGTGCCAGCATAGGGACAGGGTATATGGATACGCAGTATTTT	CASIGTGYMDTQYF
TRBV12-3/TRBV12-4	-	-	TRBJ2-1	TGTGCCAGCAGCCCCACGGGACTTTTTGACGAGCAGTTCTTC	CASSPTGLFDEQFF
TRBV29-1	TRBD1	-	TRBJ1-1	TGCAGCGCTCTTCACAGGGGGCGGACAGGAGCTTTCTTT	CSALHRGRTGAFF
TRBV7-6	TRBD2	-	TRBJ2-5	TGTGCCAGCAGCTTAGTCGGGGGGGCCTCTCAAGAGACCCAGTACTTC	CASSLVGGASQETQYF
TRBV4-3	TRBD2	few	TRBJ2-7	TGCGCCAGCAGCCTCTTAGTGTCGACTAGCGGGGGGGACGAGCAGTACTTC	CASSLLVSTSGGDEQYF
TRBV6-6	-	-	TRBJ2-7	TGTGCCAGCAGTTATGTCACCACCGCCACCGCCTACGAGCAGTACTTC	CASSYVTTATAYEQYF
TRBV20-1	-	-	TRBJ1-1	TGCAGTGCCCACCCCCCGGTCCTTTTAGAGGGGGACACTGAAGCTTTCTTT	CSAHPPVLLEGDTEAFF
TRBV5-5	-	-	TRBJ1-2	TGTGCCAGCAGTCTTCAACAGGGATTCGGGCCTGGCTGCACCTTC	CASSLQQGFGPGCTF
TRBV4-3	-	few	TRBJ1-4	TGCGCCAGCAGCCAAGTTGGGGGAACTAATGAAAAACTGTTTTTT	CASSQVGGTNEKLFF
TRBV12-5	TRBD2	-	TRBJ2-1	TGTGCTAGTGGTCTTTGGAGCGGGGGCTACAATGAGCAGTTCTTC	CASGLWSGGYNEQFF
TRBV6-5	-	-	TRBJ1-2	TGTGCCAGCAGGACCCCCGGAGCGGTGGGGAACTATGGCTACACCTTC	CASRTPGAVGNYGYTF
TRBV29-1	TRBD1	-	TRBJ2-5	TGCAGCGCGGACAGGCGCGCGCTCGGGGAGACCCAGTACTTC	CSADRRALGETQYF
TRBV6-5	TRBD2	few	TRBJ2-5	TGTGCCAGCAAGGGGACTAGCGGACCTTACCAAGAGACCCAGTACTTC	CASKGTSGPYQETQYF
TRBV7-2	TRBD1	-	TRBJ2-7	TGTGCCAGCAGCTCGACAGGGTGGGCCTACGAGCAGTACTTC	CASSSTGWAYEQYF
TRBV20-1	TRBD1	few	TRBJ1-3	TGCAGTGCTAGCCTCCGGGACAGCTCCTTCATGAGCTCTGGAAACATCATATATTTT	CSASLRDSSFMSSGNIIYF
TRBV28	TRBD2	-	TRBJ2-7	TGTGCCAGCAGTTTCAGCCTACTAGCGGTGAGCTCCTACGAGCAGTACTTC	CASSFSLLAVSSYEQYF
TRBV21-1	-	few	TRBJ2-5	TGTGCCAGCAGCAAAGAAAGGGACCAAGAGACCCAGTACTTC	CASSKERDQETQYF
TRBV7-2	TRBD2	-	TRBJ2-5	TGTGCCAGCAGCCTACGGGTACCTCCTAGCGGGGGGCAACAAGAGACCCAGTACTTC	CASSLRVPPSGGQQETQYF
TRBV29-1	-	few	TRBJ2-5	TGCAGCGTTGATCTTAGGTTGAACGGAGAGACCCAGTACTTC	CSVDLRLNGETQYF
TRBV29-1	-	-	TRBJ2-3	TGCAGCGTTGATCGTGGGACGGGAGATACGCAGTATTTT	CSVDRGTGDTQYF
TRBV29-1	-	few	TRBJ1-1	TGCAGCGTTGAAGGGACAGATAACATGAACACTGAAGCTTTCTTT	CSVEGTDNMNTEAFF
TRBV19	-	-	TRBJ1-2	TGTGCCAGTAGTATACAGGGTGTGAACTATGGCTACACCTTC	CASSIQGVNYGYTF
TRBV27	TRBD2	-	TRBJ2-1	TGTGCCAGCAGTCCTAATGTGGCGGGAGACAATGAGCAGTTCTTC	CASSPNVAGDNEQFF
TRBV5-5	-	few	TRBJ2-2	TGTGCCAGCAGCCCAGGCGCGAGGGCGAACACCGGGGAGCTGTTTTTT	CASSPGARANTGELFF
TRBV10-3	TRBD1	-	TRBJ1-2	TGTGCCATCAGTTCGACAGGGGAGGCCTATGGCTACACCTTC	CAISSTGEAYGYTF
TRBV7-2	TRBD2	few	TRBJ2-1	TGTGCCAGCAGCTTAGCGGGGACTAGCGACTACAATGAGCAGTTCTTC	CASSLAGTSDYNEQFF
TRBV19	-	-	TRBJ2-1	TGTGCCAGTGGAGCACAGGGATTCCACAATGAGCAGTTCTTC	CASGAQGFHNEQFF
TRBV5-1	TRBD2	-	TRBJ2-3	TGCGCCAGCAGCCGAGGACTAGCGGGAGTGGTCACAGATACGCAGTATTTT	CASSRGLAGVVTDTQYF
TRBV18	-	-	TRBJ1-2	TGTGCCAGCTCACTCGACGGGTTATCAAACTATGGCTACACCTTC	CASSLDGLSNYGYTF